This TCR beta chain was recorded in a study of technical replicates of blood from several donors. Germline CDR1 is SGHRS and CDR2 is YFSETQ. The CDR3 contains 15 residues. Trimming took off 4 bases at V and 10 bases at J, with 20 bases between the two ends. Generated by immunoSEQ multiplex PCR, the TCRdb table keeps only in-frame clones and is missing some. The profile covers around 70,000 clones, with approximately 94% appearing a single time and approximately 0.4% taken by the ten largest. This clonotype was obtained from a human donor in good health. The sample consisted of T cells isolated from PBMCs. This chain joins TRBV5-1 and TRBJ2-2, with unresolved D. The CDR3 DNA is TGCGCCAGCAGCCCTCTAATCGGTGTAGGAGAGGAGCTGTTTTTT. Protein sequence: CASSPLIGVGEELFF.